In this sample, the clone carrying this TCR beta chain turned up many times. Its antigen is not known. This specimen comes from a study of regulatory T cells in long-lasting Graves disease. Time point denoted: newly diagnosed GD, antithyroid drugs for less than 3 months. Extracted PBMC RNA gave rise to the TCR library. Study observations and caveats: Since the sample size was small, accuracy may have been reduced. With some 2,700 shared public clonotypes, persistent patients exceeded new patients, who shared around 970.

The CDR3 length is 13 residues. Germline CDR1 SNHLY, CDR2 FYNNEI. The ends were cut back, 6 bases at V and 6 bases at J, with 14 bases in the middle. The authors built TCR beta libraries using iRepertoire HTBI primers and Arm-PCR of CDR3 regions. In TCRdb, the multiplex PCR reads were re-called with MiXCR into one record per CDR3 protein. The sample consists of fewer than 650,000 distinct CDR3 sequences, roughly 15% of them appearing once. This sample was also put to use in a study of T cells in Graves' hyperthyroidism and ophthalmopathy. That study reports: Carried out on the TCR CDR3, a first-round RT-PCR used the HTBI primer set. Blood also contained most expanded thyroid clonotypes above 0.001.

The gene calls are TRBV2 and TRBJ1-2; no firm D call. The origin of this receptor is a woman aged 25 to 39 with Graves disease. The sequencing here drew on peripheral blood mononuclear cells (PBMCs), taken at new diagnosis, from a patient treated with antithyroid drugs. CDR3 sequence reads: CASRPDKVDGYTF. CDR3 in DNA: TGTGCCAGCAGACCCGACAAGGTAGATGGCTACACCTTC.